The 15 T cell receptor beta chains listed next were all sequenced from one sample in a study of cytomegalovirus exposure and HLA in healthy donors. PCR employed 60 Vbeta and 13 Jbeta primers. The method was immunoSEQ multiplex PCR; TCRdb's version includes in-frame clones alone and lacks a portion of them. The sample consists of over 150,000 clones, more than 60% of them appearing once. The sample consisted of PBMCs. These receptors were taken from a woman between 35 and 50 years old in good health and CMV-seronegative.

This chain connects TRBV19 to TRBJ2-5; TRBD1 might be the D (5 bases). Trimming removed 5 bases at V and 2 bases at J, with 9 bases between. CDR1 is LNHDA and CDR2 is SQIVND in the germline V gene (reference sequence). The CDR3 is 13 amino acids. CDR3 in DNA: TGTGCCAGTAGTCTAAACAGGCAAGAGACCCAGTACTTC. Its protein is CASSLNRQETQYF.

V usage is TRBV30 and J usage is TRBJ2-7; maybe TRBD2 (7 bases). V lost 4 bases and J 5 bases, leaving 15 bases between the germline ends. The germline CDR1 and CDR2 sequences are GTSNPN and SVGIG (reference sequence). The CDR3 spans 13 residues. Here the CDR3 reads CAWMGGPADEQYF. The CDR3 DNA follows: TGTGCCTGGATGGGGGGGCCTGCCGACGAGCAGTACTTC.

The chain uses TRBV6-1 and TRBJ2-7, with D hard to call. Trimming removed 9 bases from V and 7 bases from J, with 16 bases in between. CDR3 length: 12 amino acids. Germline V CDR1 and CDR2: MNHNS, SASEGT. The DNA for the CDR3 is TGTGCCAGTGTGTGGGCTCACTGGGAGCAGTACTTC. This encodes CASVWAHWEQYF.

This chain connects TRBV4-1 to TRBJ1-2; 7 positions match TRBD1. V shed 4 bases, J shed 2 bases, and the junction held 4 bases outside the gene matches. From germline, CDR1 is MGHRA and CDR2 YSYEKL. The CDR3 contains 14 residues. CDR3 sequence: CASSRLTGNYGYTF. CDR3 nucleotides: TGCGCCAGCAGCCGCTTGACAGGGAACTATGGCTACACCTTC.

The chain joins TRBV5-4 to TRBJ2-1; 10 nucleotides line up with TRBD2. The CDR3 sequence is 16 residues long. From germline, CDR1 is SGHNT and CDR2 YYREEE (reference sequence). With 0 bases clipped from V and 2 bases from J, the junction kept 2 bases outside the gene matches. The CDR3 sequence is CASSLASGGAYNEQFF. CDR3 nucleotides: TGTGCCAGCAGCTTGGCGAGCGGGGGGGCCTACAATGAGCAGTTCTTC.

The chain employs TRBV19 and TRBJ1-2; TRBD1 matches at 8 bases. Trimming took 4 bases from V and 5 from J; bases not matched to a gene: 3. This CDR3 comprises 13 residues. In germline, CDR1 is LNHDA, CDR2 SQIVND (reference sequence). CDR3 in amino acids: CASSTDRAYGYTF. DNA for the CDR3: TGTGCCAGTAGTACGGACAGGGCTTATGGCTACACCTTC.

This chain links TRBV6-6 with TRBJ2-4, with TRBD2 matching over 7 bases. The trim removed 2 bases at V and 8 bases at J, leaving 3 bases unmatched. The CDR3 totals 13 residues. The germline V gene has CDR1 MNHNY and CDR2 SVGAGI (reference sequence). DNA of the CDR3: TGTGCCAGCAGTTACGGGCTAGCGGACATTCAGTACTTC. The encoded protein is CASSYGLADIQYF.

DNA for the CDR3: TGTGCCAGCAGTGTGGTGGTCCCAAGCGATACGCAGTATTTT. Translation gives CASSVVVPSDTQYF. The J gene is TRBJ2-3, the V gene TRBV6-1; D unclear. Per germline, CDR1 MNHNS and CDR2 SASEGT. This CDR3 is built from 14 residues. V lost 4 bases to trimming and J lost 6 bases, with 14 bases between them.

The CDR3 DNA reads as TGTGCCTGGGGTAAGAGCTCCTACAATGAGCAGTTCTTC. This gives the protein CAWGKSSYNEQFF. The rearrangement uses TRBV30 and TRBJ2-1, with no clear D. The germline V gene has CDR1 GTSNPN and CDR2 SVGIG (reference sequence). CDR3 length: 13 amino acids. V was cut by 5 bases and J by 0 bases, with 8 bases left in between.

This chain connects TRBV29-1 to TRBJ2-1; 9 bases line up with TRBD2. CDR1 and CDR2 (germline): SQVTM, ANQGSEA. V shed 6 bases, J shed 8 bases, and the junction held 14 bases outside the gene matches. The CDR3 totals 15 residues. CDR3 sequence (DNA): TGCAGCGTATTTGGGGGGCGGGAGGGTAAGGATGAGCAGTTCTTC. Its translation: CSVFGGREGKDEQFF.

The V and J genes are TRBV29-1 and TRBJ2-2, with 14 bases identical to TRBD2. The CDR3 is 15 residues long. Germline assignment: CDR1 SQVTM and CDR2 ANQGSEA. With V trimmed by 5 bases and J by 4 bases, 3 bases remained unmatched. The DNA of the CDR3 is TGCAGCGTTACCGGACTAGCGGGAGGCACCGGGGAGCTGTTTTTT. Translation gives CSVTGLAGGTGELFF.

The J gene is TRBJ2-3, the V gene TRBV5-1; a possible D gene is TRBD1 (7 bases). V was shortened by 6 bases and J by 1 base, with 30 bases between the two germline ends. The CDR3 sequence is 20 residues long. From germline, CDR1 is SGHRS and CDR2 YFSETQ. The chain's CDR3 is CASTTGLLAGQSTGTDTQYF. The CDR3 coding sequence is TGCGCCAGCACCACAGGACTCCTGGCGGGACAGTCAACGGGCACAGATACGCAGTATTTT. Full variable domain (outside the CDR3, taken from reference TRBV5-1 and TRBJ2-3): KAGVTQTPRYLIKTRGQQVTLSCSPISGHRSVSWYQQTPGQGLQFLFEYFSETQRNKGNFPGRFSGRQFSNSRSEMNVSTLELGDSALYLCASTTGLLAGQSTGTDTQYFGPGTRLTVL.

The rearrangement joins TRBV27 to TRBJ1-4; D might be TRBD1 (5 bases). V was pared by 6 bases and J by 8 bases, with 16 bases between. CDR1 is MNHEY, CDR2 SMNVEV, per germline (reference sequence). There are 14 residues in the CDR3. The CDR3 sequence: CASRIGTDVEKLFF. CDR3 nucleotide sequence: TGTGCCAGCAGGATCGGGACTGACGTCGAAAAACTGTTTTTT.

The V call is TRBV6-5, the J call TRBJ1-5; TRBD1 matches at 11 bases. The trim removed 4 bases at V and 6 bases at J, leaving 5 bases unmatched. Per the germline V gene, CDR1 is MNHEY and CDR2 is SVGAGI. The CDR3 totals 15 residues. CDR3 protein: CASSSGTGGTQPQHF. Here the CDR3 DNA reads TGTGCCAGCAGTTCCGGGACAGGGGGGACTCAGCCCCAGCATTTT.

This rearrangement joins TRBV7-6 to TRBJ1-1; D is possibly TRBD1 (6 bases). CDR1 and CDR2 (germline): SGHVS, FNYEAQ. The length of the CDR3 is 17 residues. The germline V and J ends were trimmed by 0 bases and 2 bases, with 16 bases remaining between them. This chain's CDR3 is CASSLALLTGSNTEAFF. The CDR3, as DNA: TGTGCCAGCAGCTTAGCGCTTTTGACAGGCTCTAACACTGAAGCTTTCTTT.